Each of the 8 T cell receptor beta chains below was sequenced from the same sample in a study of cytomegalovirus exposure and HLA in healthy donors (dated by TCRdb to about 2017). Libraries were built with the immunoSEQ multiplex PCR assay. This is the immuneACCESS table as TCRdb keeps it, with only in-frame sequences that have V and J called. A part of the clones is gone; compared with another copy, unresolved V genes explain less than half, and the rest is unexplained. The sample contains more than 90,000 clones, about nine tenths of them found a single time. The top ten clones comprise less than 4.5% of the sample. Sequencing was performed on PBMCs. The receptors come from a man in his late teens or twenties in good health and CMV-seropositive.

DNA of the CDR3: TGTGCCAGCAGTGCCTCAACTTACTATGGCTACACCTTC. The encoded protein is CASSASTYYGYTF. The J gene is TRBJ1-2, the V gene TRBV27; D not resolved. The CDR3 has 13 residues. V lost 5 bases, J lost 3 bases, and 10 bases lay in between. The germline CDR1 and CDR2 sequences are MNHEY and SMNVEV (reference sequence).

This clone has just one count. J is TRBJ2-1 and V is TRBV10-3; TRBD2 matches 7 bases. Germline loops: CDR1 ENHRY, CDR2 SYGVKD. With 2 bases clipped from V and 2 bases from J, the junction kept 3 bases outside the gene matches. This CDR3 region has 15 residues. CDR3 DNA sequence: TGTGCCATCAGTGAGGCCGGGACTACCTACAATGAGCAGTTCTTC. Amino acid sequence: CAISEAGTTYNEQFF.

The gene calls are TRBV27 and TRBJ2-4; 8 bases line up with TRBD1. Looked up from germline, CDR1 is MNHEY and CDR2 is SMNVEV (reference sequence). The CDR3 totals 14 residues. V was clipped by 5 bases and J by 3 bases; unmatched bases: 3. This CDR3 reads CASSDGQGKNIQYF. As DNA, the CDR3 is TGTGCCAGCAGTGACGGACAGGGCAAAAACATTCAGTACTTC.

The V and J genes are TRBV7-2 and TRBJ2-7, with 8 bases that match TRBD1. This CDR3 has 15 amino acids. V dropped 3 bases and J dropped 4; count of bases not matched to a gene: 8. Germline V gives CDR1 SGHTA, CDR2 FQGNSA. CDR3: CASSFSGTGYYEQYF. The CDR3 DNA sequence: TGTGCCAGCAGCTTTTCCGGGACAGGATATTACGAGCAGTACTTC. Complete variable domain (other parts from reference TRBV7-2 and TRBJ2-7): GAGVSQSPSNKVTEKGKDVELRCDPISGHTALYWYRQSLGQGLEFLIYFQGNSAPDKSGLPSDRFSAERTGGSVSTLTIQRTQQEDSAVYLCASSFSGTGYYEQYFGPGTRLTVT.

The V and J genes are TRBV28 and TRBJ2-5; 10 positions agree with TRBD1. After removal of 5 bases from V and 3 bases from J, the junction contained 12 bases not matched to a gene. Germline V gene data show CDR1 as MDHEN and CDR2 as SYDVKM. This CDR3 has 17 amino acids. The CDR3 here is CASSPGDRGIWEETQYF. As DNA, the CDR3 is TGTGCCAGCAGTCCCGGGGACAGGGGTATATGGGAAGAGACCCAGTACTTC.

The chain uses TRBV28 and TRBJ2-3, with 7 bases aligning to TRBD2. Trimming at V came to 4 bases and at J to 2 bases, leaving 6 bases not matched to a gene. The CDR3 runs 15 residues. Germline loops: CDR1 MDHEN, CDR2 SYDVKM. The CDR3 DNA follows: TGTGCCAGCAGTTCGGGGACTACCCACACAGATACGCAGTATTTT. Translated, it gives CASSSGTTHTDTQYF.

The chain employs TRBV27 and TRBJ1-2; 8 bases fit TRBD1. CDR1 MNHEY and CDR2 SMNVEV come from the germline V gene (reference sequence). J was trimmed by 0 bases and V by 5 bases; bases with no gene match: 5. CDR3 length equals 15 residues. This chain's CDR3 is CASSPGQGANYGYTF. The CDR3 DNA is TGTGCCAGCAGTCCCGGACAGGGAGCTAACTATGGCTACACCTTC.

The V call is TRBV11-3, the J call TRBJ2-1, with TRBD2 matching over 12 bases. V shed 5 bases and J 8 bases; nucleotides not matched to a gene: 7. Per germline, CDR1 SGHNT and CDR2 YENEEA. This CDR3 is built from 15 residues. The CDR3: CASSTGTSGWDEQFF. The CDR3 DNA reads as TGTGCCAGCAGCACGGGGACTAGCGGGTGGGATGAGCAGTTCTTC.